Presented here are 23 T cell receptor beta chains from one specimen sequenced in a study of blood T cell repertoires in COVID-19. Produced via immunoSEQ multiplex PCR; TCRdb's table is partial and in-frame only. Here the sample spans more than 150,000 clones, 80% to 90% being singletons. Sequencing was done on a sample of peripheral blood. Receptors originate from a man between 60 and 75 years old with acute or convalescent COVID-19.

This rearrangement joins TRBV1 to TRBJ2-4; the D segment call TRBD2 is taken from the table without a DNA check. TRBV1 corresponds to a pseudogene. The CDR3 runs 18 residues. CDR3 in amino acids: CTSSQEGHRGGTKNIQYF. Here the CDR3 DNA reads TGCACCAGCAGCCAAGAAGGACACCGGGGGGGCACCAAAAACATTCAGTACTTC.

V gene TRBV9 combines with J gene TRBJ2-6, with D unresolved. This CDR3 is built from 17 residues. Germline V gene data show CDR1 as SGDLS and CDR2 as YYNGEE. The V end lost 4 bases, the J end lost 2 bases, and 16 bases lay between the germline ends. In DNA form, the CDR3 reads TGTGCCAGCAGCCCGCACCGGAGCAGTGCTGGGGCCAACGTCCTGACTTTC. This sequence encodes CASSPHRSSAGANVLTF. Together with reference TRBV9 and TRBJ2-6, the CDR3 gives the full variable domain: DSGVTQTPKHLITATGQRVTLRCSPRSGDLSVYWYQQSLDQGLQFLIQYYNGEERAKGNILERFSAQQFPDLHSELNLSSLELGDSALYFCASSPHRSSAGANVLTFGAGSRLTVL.

This chain connects TRBV30 to TRBJ2-6, with D perhaps matching TRBD1 (7 bases). Germline values: CDR1 GTSNPN, CDR2 SVGIG (reference sequence). The V and J ends lost 3 bases and 0 bases respectively, with 15 bases between them. This CDR3 is 17 amino acids long. CDR3 region: CAWRAGTAGSGANVLTF. The CDR3 nucleotides read TGTGCCTGGAGAGCCGGGACAGCGGGCTCTGGGGCCAACGTCCTGACTTTC.

CDR3 amino acids: CASSIAARKPQHF. Written as DNA, the CDR3 is TGTGCCAGTAGTATAGCTGCGAGGAAGCCCCAGCATTTT. The chain recombines TRBV19 with TRBJ1-5, with D unresolved. V was pared by 1 base and J by 8 bases, with 9 bases between. This CDR3 comprises 13 residues. Germline V gene sequence: CDR1 LNHDA, CDR2 SQIVND (reference sequence).

The chain uses TRBV27 and TRBJ1-6, with 9 bases identical to TRBD1. Losses at the gene ends were 1 base for V and 6 bases for J; bases not matched to a gene: 10. Germline CDR1 MNHEY, CDR2 SMNVEV (reference sequence). The CDR3 covers 18 residues. In DNA form, the CDR3 reads TGTGCCAGCAGTTTATTAGTAGGTAGGACAGGGGTTAATTCACCCCTCCACTTT. It specifies CASSLLVGRTGVNSPLHF.

V usage is TRBV19 and J usage is TRBJ2-6; D is perhaps TRBD1 (6 bases). V gave up 4 bases and J gave up 4 bases, with 11 bases separating them. Germline CDR1 reads LNHDA; CDR2 reads SQIVND (reference sequence). The CDR3 runs 15 residues. CDR3 in amino acids: CASSKAGAGANVLTF. In DNA, the CDR3 is TGTGCCAGTAGTAAGGCAGGGGCCGGGGCCAACGTCCTGACTTTC.

This chain links TRBV2 with TRBJ1-2, with a tentative D call TRBD1 (6 bases). The CDR3 sequence is 13 residues long. Deletions cut 5 bases from V and 4 bases from J, with 11 bases between. Germline V gives CDR1 SNHLY, CDR2 FYNNEI. The CDR3 spells CASSLGQTYGYTF. The CDR3, as DNA: TGTGCCAGCAGTCTCGGACAGACCTATGGCTACACCTTC.

The chain recombines TRBV27 with TRBJ1-2; TRBD1 is a possible D gene (5 bases). This CDR3 comprises 14 residues. The V end lost 3 bases, the J end lost 4 bases, and 12 bases lay between the germline ends. Germline V gives CDR1 MNHEY, CDR2 SMNVEV (reference sequence). The CDR3 here is CASSLSGTTYGYTF. Here the CDR3 DNA reads TGTGCCAGCAGTTTGTCGGGGACTACCTATGGCTACACCTTC.

V usage is TRBV18 and J usage is TRBJ1-2, with TRBD1 identical over 10 bases. The V segment lost 3 bases and the J segment 4 bases; nucleotides outside the gene matches: 11. Germline V lookup: CDR1 KGHSH, CDR2 LQKENI. This CDR3 is built from 17 residues. CDR3: CASSPTGTGDRTYGYTF. CDR3 nucleotides: TGTGCCAGCTCACCGACCGGGACAGGGGATCGAACCTATGGCTACACCTTC. The full variable domain, in which reference TRBV18 and TRBJ1-2 provide the parts outside the CDR3, is NAGVMQNPRHLVRRRGQEARLRCSPMKGHSHVYWYRQLPEEGLKFMVYLQKENIIDESGMPKERFSAEFPKEGPSILRIQQVVRGDSAAYFCASSPTGTGDRTYGYTFGSGTRLTVV.

The rearrangement joins TRBV27 to TRBJ1-2; 9 nucleotides align to TRBD1. The CDR3 is 13 amino acids. Unmatched junction bases numbered 3, after V lost 3 bases and J lost 7 bases. Germline CDR1 is MNHEY and CDR2 is SMNVEV (reference sequence). Here the CDR3 reads CASSFRDRAGYTF. The CDR3 DNA reads TGTGCCAGCAGTTTCCGGGACAGGGCTGGCTACACCTTC.

V and J are TRBV4-2 and TRBJ1-3; D might be TRBD1 (6 bases). Germline lookup yields CDR1 LGHNA and CDR2 YNFKEQ. The CDR3 runs 16 residues. V was pared by 1 base and J by 2 bases, with 12 bases between. The CDR3 loop is CASSQGGQRTGNTIYF. The CDR3 nucleotides read TGTGCCAGCAGCCAAGGAGGACAGAGGACTGGAAACACCATATATTTT.

The chain joins TRBV4-1 to TRBJ1-1; tentative D call: TRBD1 (6 bases). Germline assignment: CDR1 MGHRA and CDR2 YSYEKL. There are 15 residues in the CDR3. Trimming took off 2 bases at V and 4 bases at J, with 14 bases between the two ends. CDR3 in DNA: TGCGCCAGCAGCCAAAACCGGGGAGGGGGCACTGAAGCTTTCTTT. This sequence encodes CASSQNRGGGTEAFF.

This clone has a handful of counts. V and J are TRBV5-1 and TRBJ2-2; TRBD1 agrees at 9 bases. Losses at the gene ends were 0 bases for V and 5 bases for J; bases not matched to a gene: 5. The CDR3 has 16 amino acids. Germline V gene lookup returns CDR1 SGHRS and CDR2 YFSETQ. This chain's CDR3 is CASSLGGQGNTGELFF. For the CDR3, the DNA is TGCGCCAGCAGCTTGGGGGGACAGGGAAATACCGGGGAGCTGTTTTTT.

The rearrangement uses TRBV6-5 and TRBJ1-4; D is undetermined. Germline CDR1 is MNHEY and CDR2 is SVGAGI. V lost 5 bases and J lost 0, with 10 bases in between. This CDR3 region has 15 residues. CDR3 region: CASSPFLTTNEKLFF. CDR3 bases: TGTGCCAGCAGTCCTTTCTTAACAACTAATGAAAAACTGTTTTTT.

This rearrangement joins TRBV11-1 to TRBJ1-2; 11 bases line up with TRBD1. The germline V gene encodes CDR1 SGHAT and CDR2 FQDESV (reference sequence). Trimming removed 5 bases from V and 6 bases from J; junction bases left unmatched: 11. The CDR3 is made up of 16 amino acids. The CDR3 DNA reads as TGTGCCAGCAGCCGAACCGCGGACAGGGGGCGAGATGGCTACACCTTC. This codes for CASSRTADRGRDGYTF.

The rearrangement links TRBV30 to TRBJ1-2; a weak D match, TRBD1 (6 bases). CDR1 and CDR2 (germline): GTSNPN, SVGIG (reference sequence). V was clipped by 7 bases and J by 11 bases, with 17 bases between them. CDR3 length equals 11 residues. CDR3 sequence reads: CAFPDGQYYTF. The CDR3 region has the DNA TGTGCCTTCCCCGACGGACAGTATTACACCTTC.

The chain combines TRBV9 with TRBJ1-2; 7 bases agree with TRBD1. Trimming removed 3 bases from V and 3 bases from J; junction bases left unmatched: 8. The CDR3 spans 15 residues. Germline CDR1 and CDR2: SGDLS and YYNGEE. The CDR3 nucleotides read TGTGCCAGCAGCGGCACGTCCAGGGGGTACTATGGCTACACCTTC. This translates into CASSGTSRGYYGYTF.

The chain joins TRBV2 to TRBJ1-2; 12 positions agree with TRBD1. Germline lookup yields CDR1 SNHLY and CDR2 FYNNEI. J gave up 10 bases and V 6 bases, and 9 bases lay outside the gene matches. The CDR3 loop spans 14 amino acids. In DNA form, the CDR3 reads TGTGCCAGCAGGGACCCGGGACAGGGGGCCTTCTACACCTTC. Amino acid sequence: CASRDPGQGAFYTF.

There are a few counts of this clone. V and J are TRBV4-3 and TRBJ2-2; 7 bases agree with TRBD1. The CDR3 spans 16 residues. Germline V CDR1 and CDR2: LGHNA, YSLEER. V lost 2 bases, J lost 6 bases, and 9 bases stayed unmatched. The CDR3 here is CASSQTDRTIPGELFF. The DNA for the CDR3 is TGCGCCAGCAGCCAAACGGACAGGACGATACCCGGGGAGCTGTTTTTT.

The chain recombines TRBV5-1 with TRBJ1-1, with 8 bases matching TRBD1. The CDR3 sequence is 14 residues long. Losses at the gene ends were 4 bases for V and 1 base for J; bases not matched to a gene: 3. The germline CDR1 and CDR2 sequences are SGHRS and YFSETQ. The CDR3 nucleotides read TGCGCCAGCAGCAGGGGACAGGAGAACACTGAAGCTTTCTTT. This gives the protein CASSRGQENTEAFF.

The chain couples TRBV11-2 to TRBJ1-3; D ambiguous. Germline assignment: CDR1 SGHAT and CDR2 FQNNGV. V lost 4 bases to trimming and J lost 0 bases, with 7 bases between them. The CDR3 runs 14 residues. The CDR3 nucleotides are TGTGCCAGCAGCTCAACAAGCTCTGGAAACACCATATATTTT. Translated: CASSSTSSGNTIYF.

V and J are TRBV18 and TRBJ2-5; D is undetermined. Deletions cut 6 bases from V and 3 bases from J, with 5 bases between. Germline V lookup: CDR1 KGHSH, CDR2 LQKENI. This CDR3 is 11 amino acids long. This CDR3 reads CASSAEETQYF. For the CDR3, the DNA is TGTGCCAGCTCGGCAGAAGAGACCCAGTACTTC.

This clone was observed many times. This chain uses TRBV18 with TRBJ2-2, with a possible D match to TRBD1 (5 bases). Germline V lookup: CDR1 KGHSH, CDR2 LQKENI. The germline V and J ends were trimmed by 3 bases and 4 bases, with 9 bases remaining between them. The CDR3 is 14 amino acids. CDR3 coding DNA: TGTGCCAGCTCACCGGCAGGGCGCACCGGGGAGCTGTTTTTT. Translation: CASSPAGRTGELFF. Combining the CDR3 with reference TRBV18 and TRBJ2-2 gives the whole variable domain NAGVMQNPRHLVRRRGQEARLRCSPMKGHSHVYWYRQLPEEGLKFMVYLQKENIIDESGMPKERFSAEFPKEGPSILRIQQVVRGDSAAYFCASSPAGRTGELFFGEGSRLTVL.